This T cell receptor beta chain comes out of a study of blood T cell repertoires in COVID-19. Study-wide background: Acute-phase and convalescent COVID-19 samples originated in the United States, Italy and Spain. Nucleic acid was either cDNA or gDNA, and it came from T cells, B-cell-depleted T cells, or PBMCs.

Repertoires were generated with immunoSEQ multiplex PCR, while TCRdb's copy carries only in-frame clones and drops some. Of 240,000 or so clones in the sample, roughly 90% were seen once. This CDR3 comprises 16 residues. The germline V and J ends were trimmed by 3 bases and 4 bases, with 19 bases remaining between them. Germline V gene lookup returns CDR1 SNHLY and CDR2 FYNNEI. The chain has TRBV2 and TRBJ2-7, with a tentative D call TRBD2 (6 bases). Sample: peripheral blood. The clonotype was recovered from a man in his fifties or sixties with acute or convalescent COVID-19. The CDR3 sequence: CASSDKFRREEYEQYF. CDR3 sequence (DNA): TGTGCCAGCAGTGACAAATTCCGGAGGGAGGAATACGAGCAGTACTTC.